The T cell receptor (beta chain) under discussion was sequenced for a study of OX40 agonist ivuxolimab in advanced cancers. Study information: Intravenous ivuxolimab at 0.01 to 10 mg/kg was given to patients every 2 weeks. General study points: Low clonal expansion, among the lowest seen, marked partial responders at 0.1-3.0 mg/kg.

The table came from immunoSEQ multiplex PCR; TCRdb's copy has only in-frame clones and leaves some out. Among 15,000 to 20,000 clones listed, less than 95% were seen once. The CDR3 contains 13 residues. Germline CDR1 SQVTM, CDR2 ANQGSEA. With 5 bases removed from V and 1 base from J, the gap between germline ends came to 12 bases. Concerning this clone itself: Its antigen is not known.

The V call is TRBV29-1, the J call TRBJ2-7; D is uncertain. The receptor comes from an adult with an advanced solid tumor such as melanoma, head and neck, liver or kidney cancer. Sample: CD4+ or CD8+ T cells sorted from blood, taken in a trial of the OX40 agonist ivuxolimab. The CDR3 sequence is CSVFGGSSYEQYF. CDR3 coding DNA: TGCAGCGTTTTCGGCGGATCTTCCTACGAGCAGTACTTC.